These 25 T cell receptor beta chains were all obtained from the same sample, sequenced in a study of blood T cell repertoires in COVID-19. Repertoires were generated with immunoSEQ multiplex PCR, while TCRdb's copy carries only in-frame clones and drops some. The sample lists about 240,000 clones; roughly 77% were seen once. The sequenced material came from peripheral blood. The receptor source for this set is a woman aged 80 or over with acute or convalescent COVID-19.

J is TRBJ2-3 and V is TRBV5-1; 10 nucleotides line up with TRBD2. The CDR3 contains 17 residues. Germline assignment: CDR1 SGHRS and CDR2 YFSETQ. With V trimmed by 2 bases and J by 0 bases, 6 bases remained unmatched. The CDR3 loop reads CASSLTPGLASTDTQYF. The CDR3 DNA is TGCGCCAGCAGCTTAACCCCGGGACTAGCGAGCACAGATACGCAGTATTTT.

V is TRBV30 and J is TRBJ1-2, with TRBD1 identical over 10 bases. The length of the CDR3 is 14 residues. V lost 4 bases, J lost 7 bases, and 9 bases stayed unmatched. Germline CDR1 and CDR2: GTSNPN and SVGIG (reference sequence). The CDR3: CAWNTDRGQGGYTF. CDR3 sequence (DNA): TGTGCCTGGAATACCGACAGGGGGCAGGGTGGCTACACCTTC.

Only a few counts were recorded for this clone. Other DNA sequences in this sample translate to the same CDR3. The chain combines TRBV6-1 with TRBJ1-5, with D tentatively TRBD1 (5 bases). The CDR3 spans 17 residues. Germline loops: CDR1 MNHNS, CDR2 SASEGT. Trimming left V 2 bases short and J 1 base short, with 15 bases between. The CDR3 nucleotides read TGTGCCAGCAGTGAACATGGATGGGGGGGAAGCAATCAGCCCCAGCATTTT. This encodes CASSEHGWGGSNQPQHF.

The chain joins TRBV19 to TRBJ2-7, with D possibly TRBD2 on 7 matching bases. Trimming stripped 0 bases from V and 2 bases from J, with 11 bases between. Germline values: CDR1 LNHDA, CDR2 SQIVND (reference sequence). This CDR3 is built from 15 residues. The CDR3 here is CASSIDKRDTYEQYF. CDR3 sequence (DNA): TGTGCCAGTAGTATAGATAAGCGGGACACCTACGAGCAGTACTTC.

The V gene is TRBV3-1 (or the pseudogene TRBV3-2), the J gene TRBJ1-4, with 7 bases matching TRBD1. The CDR3 contains 14 residues. Unmatched junction bases numbered 8, after V lost 5 bases and J lost 8 bases. Germline CDR1 and CDR2: LGHDT and YNNKEL (reference sequence). The DNA of the CDR3 is TGTGCCAGCAGCTACAGGGGTCCCTCCGAAAAACTGTTTTTT. Residues: CASSYRGPSEKLFF.

The rearrangement uses TRBV30 and TRBJ2-3; 9 nucleotides match TRBD2. The CDR3 runs 17 residues. Germline values: CDR1 GTSNPN, CDR2 SVGIG (reference sequence). V dropped 0 bases and J dropped 0; count of bases not matched to a gene: 7. CDR3 sequence (DNA): TGTGCCTGGAGTGTAGGTGCTAGCGGGACTAGCACAGATACGCAGTATTTT. As protein: CAWSVGASGTSTDTQYF.

The V and J genes are TRBV5-1 and TRBJ2-1; TRBD2 agrees at 14 bases. Germline-derived CDR1 and CDR2 are SGHRS and YFSETQ. The ends lost 4 bases at V and 9 bases at J; junction bases unmatched: 6. The CDR3 is made up of 15 amino acids. This CDR3 is CASSPQGLAGGEQFF. As DNA, the CDR3 is TGCGCCAGCAGCCCCCAAGGACTAGCGGGGGGTGAGCAGTTCTTC.

The V and J genes are TRBV7-9 and TRBJ1-5, with 7 bases matching TRBD1. V shed 1 base, J shed 0 bases, and the junction held 3 bases outside the gene matches. Germline assignment: CDR1 SEHNR and CDR2 FQNEAQ (reference sequence). The CDR3 runs 16 residues. The CDR3 protein is CASSLGTGNSNQPQHF. The CDR3 DNA reads TGTGCCAGCAGCTTAGGGACAGGAAATAGCAATCAGCCCCAGCATTTT.

This clone was observed a handful of times. The chain has TRBV6-4 and TRBJ1-2; D may be TRBD1 (5 bases). Germline CDR1 reads MRHNA; CDR2 reads SNTAGT. The V end was cut by 0 bases, the J end by 7 bases, with 9 bases between. The CDR3 extends over 13 amino acids. CDR3 nucleotide sequence: TGTGCCAGCAGTGACTCGGGGCCGGCTGGCTACACCTTC. As protein: CASSDSGPAGYTF.

The CDR3 is CATSRDTGSGNTIYF. CDR3 nucleotides: TGTGCCACCAGCAGAGATACCGGGTCTGGAAACACCATATATTTT. V usage is TRBV15 and J usage is TRBJ1-3; D not resolved. In germline, CDR1 is LNHNV, CDR2 YYDKDF (reference sequence). This CDR3 is built from 15 residues. Deletions cut 0 bases from V and 1 base from J, with 7 bases between.

The CDR3 nucleotides read TGTGCCAGCAGCTTGAGGGACTACACAGATACGCAGTATTTT. Translation: CASSLRDYTDTQYF. The rearrangement joins TRBV5-5 to TRBJ2-3; 7 nucleotides agree with TRBD2. CDR1 SGHKS and CDR2 YYEKEE come from the germline V gene (reference sequence). V shed 1 base, J shed 2 bases, and the junction held 1 base outside the gene matches. CDR3 length: 14 amino acids.

This clone was seen just once. This chain links TRBV3-1 (or the pseudogene TRBV3-2) with TRBJ1-1; 8 bases are shared with TRBD1. The CDR3 has 16 amino acids. Germline CDR1 reads LGHDT; CDR2 reads YNNKEL (reference sequence). V dropped 4 bases and J dropped 7; count of bases not matched to a gene: 14. This CDR3 reads CASSRATTGAFGEAFF. CDR3 coding DNA: TGTGCCAGCAGCCGTGCCACGACAGGGGCCTTCGGTGAAGCTTTCTTT.

V gene TRBV30 combines with J gene TRBJ1-2, with 8 bases identical to TRBD1. Per the germline V gene, CDR1 is GTSNPN and CDR2 is SVGIG (reference sequence). With 4 bases clipped from V and 2 bases from J, the junction kept 9 bases outside the gene matches. CDR3 size: 15 residues. The CDR3 reads CAWIAGTGGNYGYTF. The CDR3, as DNA: TGTGCCTGGATCGCCGGGACAGGCGGGAACTATGGCTACACCTTC.

This clone turned up a few times. The chain combines TRBV19 with TRBJ2-1, with D maybe TRBD2 (6 bases). There are 17 residues in the CDR3. The germline CDR1 and CDR2 sequences are LNHDA and SQIVND (reference sequence). V lost 2 bases and J 1 base, leaving 15 bases between the germline ends. The CDR3 protein is CASSITHPAGSYNEQFF. The CDR3 nucleotides read TGTGCCAGTAGTATAACCCACCCTGCGGGGTCCTACAATGAGCAGTTCTTC.

The chain joins TRBV29-1 to TRBJ2-1; TRBD2 matches 8 bases. The CDR3 covers 17 residues. The ends lost 3 bases at V and 0 bases at J; junction bases unmatched: 10. The V gene's germline CDR1 is SQVTM and CDR2 ANQGSEA. CDR3 coding DNA: TGCAGCGTTGACTCCAGCGGGAGACGAAGCTCCTACAATGAGCAGTTCTTC. This codes for CSVDSSGRRSSYNEQFF.

The rearrangement joins TRBV7-8 to TRBJ2-3; possibly TRBD1 for D (6 bases). The CDR3 is made up of 14 amino acids. V was clipped by 8 bases and J by 2 bases, with 14 bases between them. From germline, CDR1 is SGHVS and CDR2 FQNEAQ. This CDR3 is CASPPRTATDTQYF. The CDR3 DNA is TGTGCCAGCCCACCACGGACAGCCACAGATACGCAGTATTTT.

The chain joins TRBV7-8 to TRBJ1-1; 9 bases are shared with TRBD1. V lost 5 bases to trimming and J lost 1 base; unmatched junction nucleotides: 5. The CDR3 sequence is 15 residues long. Germline V gene lookup returns CDR1 SGHVS and CDR2 FQNEAQ. In DNA, the CDR3 is TGTGCCAGCAGCGTACAGGGGGCGCAGAACACTGAAGCTTTCTTT. Translated, it gives CASSVQGAQNTEAFF.

V usage is TRBV5-4 and J usage is TRBJ2-1, with D possibly being TRBD2 (5 bases). The CDR3 extends over 15 amino acids. Germline V gene sequence: CDR1 SGHNT, CDR2 YYREEE (reference sequence). Trimming left V 2 bases short and J 1 base short, with 10 bases between. The CDR3 DNA reads TGTGCCAGCAGCTTCGGGATGGGATCCTACAATGAGCAGTTCTTC. Translated: CASSFGMGSYNEQFF.

The rearrangement uses TRBV7-9 and TRBJ2-3; 9 positions agree with TRBD2. Germline V gene lookup returns CDR1 SEHNR and CDR2 FQNEAQ (reference sequence). The CDR3 is 15 residues long. V dropped 1 base and J dropped 5; count of bases not matched to a gene: 4. This CDR3 is CASSLGGRAGDTQYF. The DNA for the CDR3 is TGTGCCAGCAGCTTAGGCGGGAGGGCCGGAGATACGCAGTATTTT.

The chain carries TRBV6-5 and TRBJ2-7; 10 positions agree with TRBD1. Germline-derived CDR1 and CDR2 are MNHEY and SVGAGI. V was pared by 6 bases and J by 5 bases, with 4 bases of the junction left unmatched. This CDR3 is 13 amino acids long. CDR3 in DNA: TGTGCCAGCAGCGCGGACAGGGGGAACGAGCAGTACTTC. Its protein product is CASSADRGNEQYF.

The chain couples TRBV7-9 to TRBJ1-2; the match to TRBD1 covers 7 bases. The CDR3 sequence is 12 residues long. With V trimmed by 5 bases and J by 4 bases, 1 base remained unmatched. Germline V gene data show CDR1 as SEHNR and CDR2 as FQNEAQ (reference sequence). Written as DNA, the CDR3 is TGTGCCAGCAGCCGGGACAGCTATGGCTACACCTTC. Protein: CASSRDSYGYTF.

This clone was found a few times. The chain carries TRBV2 and TRBJ1-5; D is unresolved. Germline V lookup: CDR1 SNHLY, CDR2 FYNNEI. V dropped 4 bases and J dropped 10 bases, with 17 bases sitting between them. CDR3 length: 14 amino acids. The CDR3 sequence: CASSAPEGLRPQHF. The CDR3 nucleotides read TGTGCCAGCAGTGCCCCTGAGGGTTTGCGACCCCAGCATTTT.

This sequence joins TRBV19 and TRBJ1-3, with a weak D call TRBD1 (5 bases). The length of the CDR3 is 13 residues. V was clipped by 3 bases and J by 4 bases, with 7 bases between them. Germline values: CDR1 LNHDA, CDR2 SQIVND (reference sequence). The CDR3 DNA follows: TGTGCCAGTAGTATCGGGGGAGGAAACACCATATATTTT. Residues: CASSIGGGNTIYF.

The chain carries TRBV5-1 and TRBJ1-1; D ambiguous. V was trimmed by 0 bases and J by 1 base, leaving 10 bases between them. This CDR3 contains 15 residues. The germline V gene has CDR1 SGHRS and CDR2 YFSETQ. This CDR3 reads CASSLAAQRNTEAFF. The CDR3 nucleotides are TGCGCCAGCAGCTTGGCCGCACAGAGGAACACTGAAGCTTTCTTT.

In its sample, this clone was seen a few times. The V gene is TRBV14, the J gene TRBJ2-7, with a weak D call TRBD1 (6 bases). The CDR3 loop spans 12 amino acids. Between the trimmed V and J ends, which lost 8 bases and 2 bases, there was a span of 10 bases. The germline V gene has CDR1 SGHDN and CDR2 FVKESK. CDR3 DNA sequence: TGTGCCAGCCAGGGGACCACCTACGAGCAGTACTTC. It encodes CASQGTTYEQYF.